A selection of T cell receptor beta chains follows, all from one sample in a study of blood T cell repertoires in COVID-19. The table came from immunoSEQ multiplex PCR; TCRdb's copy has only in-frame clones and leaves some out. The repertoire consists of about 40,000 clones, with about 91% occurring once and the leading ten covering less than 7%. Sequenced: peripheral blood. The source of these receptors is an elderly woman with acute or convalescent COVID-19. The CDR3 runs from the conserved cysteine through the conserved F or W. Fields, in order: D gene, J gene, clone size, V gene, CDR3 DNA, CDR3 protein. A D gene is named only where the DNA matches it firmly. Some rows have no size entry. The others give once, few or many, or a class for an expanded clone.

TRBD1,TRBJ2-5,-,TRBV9,TGTGCCAGCAGCTACGGGACAGGGGGCCAAGAGACCCAGTACTTC,CASSYGTGGQETQYF
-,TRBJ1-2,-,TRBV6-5,TGTGCCAGCGTACGGGTGGTGGATGGCTACACCTTC,CASVRVVDGYTF
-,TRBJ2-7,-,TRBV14,TGTGCCGCATCGAATTACAGCAGCCTTACCGATCCTGGGCACGAGCAGTACTTC,CAASNYSSLTDPGHEQYF
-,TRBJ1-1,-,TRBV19,TGTGCCAGTAGTAACATGAACACTGAAGCTTTCTTT,CASSNMNTEAFF
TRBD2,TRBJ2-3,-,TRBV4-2,TGTGCCAGCAGCCAAAAGGCTAGCGGGGAGGGGGATACGCAGTATTTT,CASSQKASGEGDTQYF
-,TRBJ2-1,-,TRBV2,TGTGCCAGCAGTGAAGAGGGGGGGGTAGCGGGCCTATACAATGAGCAGTTCTTC,CASSEEGGVAGLYNEQFF
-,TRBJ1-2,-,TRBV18,TGTGCCAGCTCACCACAGGGACACGCTAACTATGGCTACACCTTC,CASSPQGHANYGYTF
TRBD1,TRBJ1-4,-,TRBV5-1,TGCGCCAGCAGCGAGGAGACAGGGCCGGGTGAAAAACTGTTTTTT,CASSEETGPGEKLFF
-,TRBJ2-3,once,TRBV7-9,TGTGCCAGCAGCTTAGTGGGAGCAGATACGCAGTATTTT,CASSLVGADTQYF
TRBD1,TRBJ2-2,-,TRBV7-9,TGTGCCAGCAGCTTCCCCGGGACAGCACACGGGGAGCTGTTTTTT,CASSFPGTAHGELFF
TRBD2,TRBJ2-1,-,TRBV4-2,TGTGCCAGCAGCCACCCACTAGCGGGGGGAAACAATGAGCAGTTCTTC,CASSHPLAGGNNEQFF
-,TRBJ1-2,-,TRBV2,TGTGCCAGCAGCCAAACAAACCAAGGACGGACTTATGGCTACACCTTC,CASSQTNQGRTYGYTF
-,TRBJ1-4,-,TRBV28,TGTGCCAGCAGTTTGACCACCACAACAGGCCGTAACTTGGTTTTT,CASSLTTTTGRNLVF
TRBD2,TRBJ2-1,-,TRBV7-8,TGTGCCAGCAGCTTGACTAGCGGGGCCTACAATGAGCAGTTCTTC,CASSLTSGAYNEQFF
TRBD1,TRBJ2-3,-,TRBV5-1,TGCGCCAGCAGCTTTGGGACAGGGAGAGATACGCAGTATTTT,CASSFGTGRDTQYF
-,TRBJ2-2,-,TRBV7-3,TGTGCCAGCAGCCGGGACTTGAACACCGGGGAGCTGTTTTTT,CASSRDLNTGELFF
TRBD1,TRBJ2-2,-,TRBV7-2,TGTGCCAGCAGCTCTCTAACAGGGGGCGCCGGGGAGCTGTTTTTT,CASSSLTGGAGELFF
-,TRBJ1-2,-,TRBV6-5,TGTGCCAGCAGTTACTGGGGGGTTGGCTACACCTTC,CASSYWGVGYTF
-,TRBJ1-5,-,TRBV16,TGTGCCAGCAGCCAATCTCGTTCGAGCCGGGGATCCAATCAGCCCCAGCATTTT,CASSQSRSSRGSNQPQHF
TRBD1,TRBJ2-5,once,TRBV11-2,TGTGCCAGCAACCCCACAGGGGGCCGAGAGACCCAGTACTTC,CASNPTGGRETQYF
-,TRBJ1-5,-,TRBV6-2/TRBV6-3,TGTGCCAGCAGCAACGGAGGGCGGCCCCAGCATTTT,CASSNGGRPQHF
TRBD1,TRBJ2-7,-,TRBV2,TGTGCCAGCAGTGAAATTCCCCCGGGGACAGGGGCCTACGAGCAGTACTTC,CASSEIPPGTGAYEQYF
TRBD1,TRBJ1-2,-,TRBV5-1,TGCGCCAGCAGCTTACAATCGGGACAGGCTGGCTACACCTTC,CASSLQSGQAGYTF
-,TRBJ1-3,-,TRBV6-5,TGTGCCAGTTTGACAGGTTCTGGAAACACCATATATTTT,CASLTGSGNTIYF
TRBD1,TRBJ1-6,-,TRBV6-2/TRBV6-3,TGTGCCAGCAGTAGACGGGGACAGGGTAATAATTCACCCCTCCACTTT,CASSRRGQGNNSPLHF
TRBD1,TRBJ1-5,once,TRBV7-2,TGTGCCAGCAGCTCCCGACAGGGCGATCAGCCCCAGCATTTT,CASSSRQGDQPQHF
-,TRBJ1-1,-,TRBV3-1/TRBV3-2,TGTGCCAGCAGCCAAGAAGGGTTTACAGGGAACACTGAAGCTTTCTTT,CASSQEGFTGNTEAFF
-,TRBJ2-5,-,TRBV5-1,TGCGCCAGCAGTGGGGCGATTGAAGAGACCCAGTACTTC,CASSGAIEETQYF
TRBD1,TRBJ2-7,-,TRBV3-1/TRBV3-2,TGTGCCAGCAGCCTAAGGGGGACAGACGAGCAGTACTTC,CASSLRGTDEQYF
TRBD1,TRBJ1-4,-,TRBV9,TGTGCCAGCAGCGTAGGGATTAGACAGGGGGATGAAAAACTGTTTTTT,CASSVGIRQGDEKLFF
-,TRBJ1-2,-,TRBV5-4,TGTGCCAGCAGCCCGGACAGTAACTATGGCTACACCTTC,CASSPDSNYGYTF
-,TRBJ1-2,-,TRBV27,TGTGCCAGCAGTCTGAATCCGGTTTGGGGCGGTGGCTACACCTTC,CASSLNPVWGGGYTF
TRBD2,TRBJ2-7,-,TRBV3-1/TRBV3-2,TGTGCCAGCAGCCTCACCGGACTAGCGGGGGGGCCAGCCTACGAGCAGTACTTC,CASSLTGLAGGPAYEQYF
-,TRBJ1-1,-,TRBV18,TGTGCCAGCTCACCACGTGTAGGAGGAGAAGCTTTCTTT,CASSPRVGGEAFF
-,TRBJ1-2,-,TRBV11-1,TGTGCCAGCAGCCCGACATCGCCGGGAAACGTCTATGGCTACACCTTC,CASSPTSPGNVYGYTF
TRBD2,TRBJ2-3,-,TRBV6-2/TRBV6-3,TGTGCCAGCAGTTACTCGAGGAGCGGGGGGGGCCGAGTATTAGATACGCAGTATTTT,CASSYSRSGGGRVLDTQYF
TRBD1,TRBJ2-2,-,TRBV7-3,TGTGCCAGCAGCCCCGATCCCCAGGGGGCCGGGGAGCTGTTTTTT,CASSPDPQGAGELFF
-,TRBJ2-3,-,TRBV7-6,TGTGCCAGCATGGAGGGGGGGGGCGGTACAGATACGCAGTATTTT,CASMEGGGGTDTQYF
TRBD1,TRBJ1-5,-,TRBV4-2,TGTGCCAGCAGCCAGGCGGGACAGGGCAATCAGCCCCAGCATTTT,CASSQAGQGNQPQHF
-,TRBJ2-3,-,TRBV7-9,TGTGCCAGCAGCTTAGGGAGTCGGACATTGCGCACAGATACGCAGTATTTT,CASSLGSRTLRTDTQYF
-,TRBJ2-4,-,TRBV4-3,TGCGCCAGCAGCCAAGGCCCCGAGAGAGACATTCAGTACTTC,CASSQGPERDIQYF